The rows below give T cell receptor beta chains drawn from one sample of a study of shared clonotypes between healthy human individuals. Method: immunoSEQ multiplex PCR; TCRdb's copy keeps in-frame clones and lacks some. The sample consists of roughly 520,000 clones, about 96% of them appearing once. Sequencing was carried out using naive CD4+ T cells sorted from blood. Every receptor here comes from a woman younger than 45 in good health. CDR3s include the opening cysteine and the closing phenylalanine or tryptophan. D genes are given only for firm matches. Clone size is shown for a subset of rows, as once, few, many or a class of expanded clone.

CDR3: CASSFPSGIQETQYF
DNA: TGTGCCAGCAGCTTCCCTAGCGGGATCCAAGAGACCCAGTACTTC
V: TRBV5-4
D: TRBD2
J: TRBJ2-5
size: once

CDR3: CASSSITGNSYNEQFF
DNA: TGTGCCAGTAGTTCCATTACAGGGAATTCCTACAATGAGCAGTTCTTC
V: TRBV19
D: -
J: TRBJ2-1
size: -

CDR3: CASSRRGETQYF
DNA: TGTGCCAGCAGCCGCAGGGGAGAGACCCAGTACTTC
V: TRBV7-8
D: -
J: TRBJ2-5
size: -

CDR3: CASSSEQPGTHEQYF
DNA: TGCGCCAGCAGCTCTGAACAGCCAGGGACCCACGAGCAGTACTTC
V: TRBV5-1
D: -
J: TRBJ2-7
size: -

CDR3: CASKKQRNTGELFF
DNA: TGCGCCAGCAAAAAACAGCGGAACACCGGGGAGCTGTTTTTT
V: TRBV10-1
D: -
J: TRBJ2-2
size: -

CDR3: CAWSTPTPRDEQFF
DNA: TGTGCCTGGAGTACACCGACACCCCGGGATGAGCAGTTCTTC
V: TRBV30
D: -
J: TRBJ2-1
size: -

CDR3: CASGKTGSVDGYTF
DNA: TGTGCCAGCGGCAAGACAGGGAGTGTAGATGGCTACACCTTC
V: TRBV6-1
D: TRBD1
J: TRBJ1-2
size: -

CDR3: CASSPALAGGTDTQYF
DNA: TGTGCCAGCAGTCCGGCGCTAGCGGGAGGAACAGATACGCAGTATTTT
V: TRBV28
D: TRBD2
J: TRBJ2-3
size: -

CDR3: CASSLGTSLFLGSTDTQYF
DNA: TGTGCCAGCAGCTTAGGCACTTCCCTCTTTCTAGGAAGCACAGATACGCAGTATTTT
V: TRBV7-2
D: -
J: TRBJ2-3
size: -

CDR3: CASSFEQGLLSGYTF
DNA: TGTGCCAGCAGTTTCGAACAGGGGCTCCTATCCGGCTACACCTTC
V: TRBV6-6
D: TRBD1
J: TRBJ1-2
size: -

CDR3: CASTSDRGLSEAFF
DNA: TGTGCCAGCACCTCGGACAGGGGGCTTTCTGAAGCTTTCTTT
V: TRBV2
D: TRBD1
J: TRBJ1-1
size: -

CDR3: CASSLGGFGIPGEQYF
DNA: TGTGCCAGCAGCTTGGGAGGGTTCGGTATACCCGGAGAGCAGTACTTC
V: TRBV5-6
D: -
J: TRBJ2-7
size: -

CDR3: CASSVPVPYEQYF
DNA: TGTGCCAGCAGTGTGCCCGTACCCTACGAGCAGTACTTC
V: TRBV25-1
D: -
J: TRBJ2-7
size: -

CDR3: CASSNRRDYGYTF
DNA: TGTGCCAGCAGTAATAGGAGGGATTATGGCTACACCTTC
V: TRBV2
D: -
J: TRBJ1-2
size: -

CDR3: CASSHNAGQNYEQYF
DNA: TGTGCCAGCAGCCACAACGCAGGGCAGAACTACGAGCAGTACTTC
V: TRBV4-2
D: -
J: TRBJ2-7
size: -

CDR3: CASSANRKTYGYTF
DNA: TGTGCCAGTAGTGCAAATCGAAAGACCTATGGCTACACCTTC
V: TRBV19
D: -
J: TRBJ1-2
size: -

CDR3: CASSLSDFSYEQYF
DNA: TGTGCCAGCAGTTTATCAGATTTCTCCTACGAGCAGTACTTC
V: TRBV28
D: -
J: TRBJ2-7
size: once

CDR3: CASSHRTGTRERETQYF
DNA: TGCGCCAGCAGCCATCGAACGGGGACTAGGGAAAGGGAGACCCAGTACTTC
V: TRBV4-1
D: TRBD2
J: TRBJ2-5
size: -

CDR3: CASSKFPTGTGGNQPQHF
DNA: TGTGCCAGCAGCAAATTTCCAACCGGGACAGGGGGCAATCAGCCCCAGCATTTT
V: TRBV21-1
D: -
J: TRBJ1-5
size: -

CDR3: CAISEGGDENIQYF
DNA: TGTGCCATCAGTGAGGGGGGGGACGAAAACATTCAGTACTTC
V: TRBV10-3
D: TRBD2
J: TRBJ2-4
size: -

CDR3: CASSLGLAGGETQYF
DNA: TGTGCCAGCAGCCTAGGACTAGCGGGGGGAGAGACCCAGTACTTC
V: TRBV28
D: TRBD2
J: TRBJ2-5
size: -

CDR3: CASSLVGTGAYEQYF
DNA: TGTGCCAGCAGCTTGGTTGGGACCGGAGCCTACGAGCAGTACTTC
V: TRBV5-4
D: -
J: TRBJ2-7
size: -

CDR3: CASGYKQYF
DNA: TGTGCCAGCGGGTACAAGCAGTACTTC
V: TRBV28
D: -
J: TRBJ2-7
size: -

CDR3: CASSGTGEGYEQYF
DNA: TGCGCCAGCAGTGGGACAGGGGAGGGCTACGAGCAGTACTTC
V: TRBV10-2
D: TRBD1
J: TRBJ2-7
size: -

CDR3: CASSKPGLDEQYF
DNA: TGTGCCAGCAGCAAACCGGGACTAGACGAGCAGTACTTC
V: TRBV11-3
D: TRBD2
J: TRBJ2-7
size: -

CDR3: CASSEGVAQGEQFF
DNA: TGTGCCAGCAGCGAGGGAGTGGCCCAAGGTGAGCAGTTCTTC
V: TRBV9
D: -
J: TRBJ2-1
size: -

CDR3: CASSLIFPIDGYTF
DNA: TGTGCCAGCAGTTTAATTTTCCCGATTGACGGCTACACCTTC
V: TRBV28
D: -
J: TRBJ1-2
size: -

CDR3: CASSDHRGFGELFF
DNA: TGTGCCAGCAGCGACCACAGGGGTTTCGGGGAGCTGTTTTTT
V: TRBV6-1
D: TRBD1
J: TRBJ2-2
size: -

CDR3: CASSSILTPSTDTQYF
DNA: TGTGCCAGCAGCTCAATCCTAACACCTAGCACAGATACGCAGTATTTT
V: TRBV7-8
D: -
J: TRBJ2-3
size: -

CDR3: CASSGTGKETQYF
DNA: TGTGCTAGCAGCGGGACAGGGAAAGAGACCCAGTACTTC
V: TRBV2
D: TRBD1
J: TRBJ2-5
size: -

CDR3: CASSPRRGLYGYTF
DNA: TGTGCCAGCAGTCCCCGCAGGGGATTATATGGCTACACCTTC
V: TRBV27
D: -
J: TRBJ1-2
size: -

CDR3: CASKDPGRRGETQYF
DNA: TGCGCCAGCAAAGATCCGGGACGTAGAGGGGAGACCCAGTACTTC
V: TRBV4-1
D: -
J: TRBJ2-5
size: once

CDR3: CASSSTGTGGSEQFF
DNA: TGTGCCAGCAGTTCAACAGGGACAGGGGGCAGTGAGCAGTTCTTC
V: TRBV28
D: TRBD1
J: TRBJ2-1
size: -

CDR3: CASSIRGLGYTF
DNA: TGTGCCAGCAGCATAAGGGGGCTTGGCTACACCTTC
V: TRBV28
D: TRBD1
J: TRBJ1-2
size: -

CDR3: CASSRRGASGLATYNEQFF
DNA: TGTGCCAGCAGTCGGCGGGGGGCTAGCGGCCTCGCGACCTACAATGAGCAGTTCTTC
V: TRBV28
D: TRBD2
J: TRBJ2-1
size: -

CDR3: CASSPRTDTQYF
DNA: TGTGCCAGCAGCCCTAGAACAGATACGCAGTATTTT
V: TRBV5-4
D: -
J: TRBJ2-3
size: -

CDR3: CASSSDRGNYGYTF
DNA: TGTGCCAGCAGTTCTGACAGGGGCAACTATGGCTACACCTTC
V: TRBV28
D: TRBD1
J: TRBJ1-2
size: -

CDR3: CASSLLAGVTYNEQFF
DNA: TGTGCCAGCAGCTTACTAGCGGGAGTAACGTACAATGAGCAGTTCTTC
V: TRBV7-7
D: TRBD2
J: TRBJ2-1
size: -

CDR3: CAISGTSGDNEQFF
DNA: TGTGCCATCAGCGGGACTAGCGGCGACAATGAGCAGTTCTTC
V: TRBV10-3
D: TRBD2
J: TRBJ2-1
size: -

CDR3: CASSLDGSSRDDTQYF
DNA: TGCGCCAGCAGCTTGGATGGCTCCTCCCGGGATGATACGCAGTATTTT
V: TRBV5-1
D: -
J: TRBJ2-3
size: -

CDR3: CASSQGASGSDEQFF
DNA: TGTGCCAGCAGCCAAGGCGCTAGCGGGAGTGACGAGCAGTTCTTC
V: TRBV4-2
D: TRBD2
J: TRBJ2-1
size: -

CDR3: CSASQGEKLFF
DNA: TGCAGTGCATCACAGGGAGAAAAACTGTTTTTT
V: TRBV20-1
D: -
J: TRBJ1-4
size: -

CDR3: CASSSPFSRGNTIYF
DNA: TGTGCCAGCAGCTCCCCGTTTAGCCGGGGAAACACCATATATTTT
V: TRBV7-6
D: -
J: TRBJ1-3
size: -

CDR3: CASSALSPGANVLTF
DNA: TGTGCCAGCAGCGCCCTCTCCCCTGGGGCCAACGTCCTGACTTTC
V: TRBV9
D: -
J: TRBJ2-6
size: -

CDR3: CASSVDTGYEQYF
DNA: TGTGCCAGCAGCGTAGATACAGGCTACGAGCAGTACTTC
V: TRBV9
D: -
J: TRBJ2-7
size: once